Listed here are 31 T cell receptor beta chains from one sample, sequenced in a study of response to subunit inactivated influenza vaccine. TCRdb independently ran MiXCR on the RT-PCR reads; one entry per CDR3 protein. Of about 520,000 distinct CDR3 sequences in the sample, around 25% are singletons; the top ten hold approximately 1.9%. The sample consisted of CD4+ T cells sorted from PBMCs, taken about 5 days after vaccination. The receptors shown here come from a man aged 50-59 years who received an inactivated influenza vaccine.

This rearrangement joins TRBV12-3 or TRBV12-4 to TRBJ1-6; D remains ambiguous. The CDR3 has 12 amino acids. Trimming pared 2 bases from V and 7 bases from J, leaving 3 bases between. In DNA, the CDR3 is TGTGCCAGCAGTTTACTGAATTCACCCCTCCACTTT. Protein: CASSLLNSPLHF.

The CDR3 region is CASRPDRSRTGELFF. In DNA form, the CDR3 reads TGTGCCAGCAGACCGGACAGGTCCCGCACCGGGGAGCTGTTTTTT. The chain has TRBV6-1 and TRBJ2-2; 7 bases are a match to TRBD1. The V gene end was trimmed by 6 bases and the J gene end by 4 bases; junction bases not matched to a gene: 8. Germline lookup yields CDR1 MNHNS and CDR2 SASEGT. The CDR3 is 15 amino acids.

The CDR3 DNA sequence: TGTGCCAGCACCCCCGGGACGGGTTTAAGGAATGAGCAGTTCTTC. This gives the protein CASTPGTGLRNEQFF. V gene TRBV7-2 combines with J gene TRBJ2-1; perhaps D is TRBD1 or TRBD2 (5 bases each). The germline V and J ends were trimmed by 7 bases and 7 bases, with 20 bases remaining between them. The CDR3 runs to 15 residues. Germline CDR1 SGHTA, CDR2 FQGNSA. Full variable domain (remainder filled in from reference TRBV7-2 and TRBJ2-1): GAGVSQSPSNKVTEKGKDVELRCDPISGHTALYWYRQSLGQGLEFLIYFQGNSAPDKSGLPSDRFSAERTGGSVSTLTIQRTQQEDSAVYLCASTPGTGLRNEQFFGPGTRLTVL.

The genes are TRBV6-1 and TRBJ2-3; perhaps D is TRBD1 or TRBD2 (6 bases each). CDR1 and CDR2 (germline): MNHNS, SASEGT. The CDR3 runs to 13 residues. The germline V and J ends were trimmed by 4 bases and 8 bases, with 13 bases remaining between them. CDR3 nucleotide sequence: TGTGCCAGCAGTGCTACAGGGCGGGGTACGCAGTATTTT. This codes for CASSATGRGTQYF.

This clonotype has just a few counts. In DNA form, the CDR3 reads TGTGCCAGCAGATTGGCGGGGGGAGGACCTTCCTACGAGCAGTACTTC. Translation gives CASRLAGGGPSYEQYF. The chain uses TRBV7-2 and TRBJ2-7, with 8 bases fitting TRBD2. Germline trimming cut 6 bases from V and 1 base from J; bases unmatched to any gene: 11. The CDR3 is made up of 16 amino acids. CDR1 is SGHTA, CDR2 FQGNSA, per germline.

The gene calls are TRBV18 and TRBJ2-2; 7 bases match TRBD1. Germline values: CDR1 KGHSH, CDR2 LQKENI. The CDR3 contains 16 residues. Trimming took 4 bases from V and 4 from J; bases not matched to a gene: 9. CDR3 in amino acids: CASSQDNRGVTGELFF. CDR3 nucleotide sequence: TGTGCCAGCTCACAGGACAACAGGGGCGTCACCGGGGAGCTGTTTTTT.

This clonotype showed up just a few times. The chain links TRBV18 to TRBJ2-1; no clear D. The CDR3 extends over 15 amino acids. In germline, CDR1 is KGHSH, CDR2 LQKENI. The ends were cut back, 1 base at V and 0 bases at J, with 7 bases in the middle. CDR3 in amino acids: CASSPLASSYNEQFF. CDR3 sequence (DNA): TGTGCCAGCTCACCACTCGCGAGCTCCTACAATGAGCAGTTCTTC.

This sequence joins TRBV20-1 and TRBJ2-1; D unclear. The CDR3 runs to 14 residues. Germline lookup yields CDR1 DFQATT and CDR2 SNEGSKA (reference sequence). The ends were cut back, 5 bases at V and 5 bases at J, with 16 bases in the middle. The DNA for the CDR3 is TGCAGTGCTGTGGATGGGCTAGTCGACAATGAGCAGTTCTTC. This translates into CSAVDGLVDNEQFF.

V usage is TRBV3-1 and J usage is TRBJ1-6, with 7 bases matching TRBD1. Germline CDR1 LGHDT, CDR2 YNNKEL (reference sequence). Trimming cost V 3 bases and J 11 bases; bases outside gene matches: 10. This CDR3 is built from 15 residues. The CDR3 DNA is TGTGCCAGCAGCCAGTCGAAGGGGCAGGGGGCACCCCTCCACTTT. Amino acids: CASSQSKGQGAPLHF.

In its sample, this clonotype was seen a few times. The J gene is TRBJ2-1, the V gene TRBV7-8, with 8 bases lining up with TRBD2. CDR1 is SGHVS and CDR2 is FQNEAQ in the germline V gene. This CDR3 comprises 15 residues. With V trimmed by 5 bases and J by 3 bases, 6 bases remained unmatched. This CDR3 reads CASSPSGSVYNEQFF. CDR3 DNA: TGTGCCAGCAGCCCCAGCGGGAGTGTCTACAATGAGCAGTTCTTC.

This clonotype was seen only a few times. The chain employs TRBV28 and TRBJ1-1; D possibly corresponds to TRBD1 (5 bases). The CDR3 contains 14 residues. The germline gives CDR1 MDHEN, CDR2 SYDVKM. The ends were cut back, 6 bases at V and 2 bases at J, with 13 bases in the middle. The CDR3 DNA reads TGTGCCAGCAGGGACACGGGGAAAAACACTGAAGCTTTCTTT. It encodes CASRDTGKNTEAFF.

The chain employs TRBV9 and TRBJ2-1; no definite D call. Germline V gene sequence: CDR1 SGDLS, CDR2 YYNGEE. Trimming took off 0 bases at V and 4 bases at J, with 20 bases between the two ends. There are 18 residues in the CDR3. CDR3 sequence (DNA): TGTGCCAGCAGCGTAGCTACGGGTTCGGGCGGATCTTACAATGAGCAGTTCTTC. Translating gives CASSVATGSGGSYNEQFF.

This chain uses TRBV11-2 with TRBJ1-4; the D is unclear. The length of the CDR3 is 14 residues. V gave up 5 bases and J gave up 10 bases, with 17 bases separating them. Germline V gene data show CDR1 as SGHAT and CDR2 as FQNNGV. DNA of the CDR3: TGTGCCAGCAGCGGCGATAGGGCAGCGGGAAAACTGTTTTTT. Its translation: CASSGDRAAGKLFF.

This clonotype turned up a few times. The chain recombines TRBV7-9 with TRBJ1-4; 8 bases map to TRBD1. CDR3 length: 14 amino acids. J gave up 4 bases and V 5 bases, and 3 bases lay outside the gene matches. Germline V gene lookup returns CDR1 SEHNR and CDR2 FQNEAQ (reference sequence). CDR3: CASSKGQDNEKLFF. The DNA of the CDR3 is TGTGCCAGCAGCAAGGGACAGGATAATGAAAAACTGTTTTTT.

In its sample, this clonotype was seen a few times. This chain joins TRBV3-1 and TRBJ1-6, with D possibly matching TRBD1 (5 bases). CDR3 length: 16 residues. V shed 1 base and J shed 5 bases, with 12 bases lying between them. In germline, CDR1 is LGHDT, CDR2 YNNKEL (reference sequence). The CDR3 here is CASSQGAGRDNSPLHF. Here the CDR3 DNA reads TGTGCCAGCAGCCAAGGCGCGGGACGGGATAATTCACCCCTCCACTTT.

The genes are TRBV28 and TRBJ2-3, with 12 bases matching TRBD2. The germline CDR1 and CDR2 sequences are MDHEN and SYDVKM. This CDR3 contains 15 residues. J was trimmed by 4 bases and V by 7 bases; bases with no gene match: 6. This chain's CDR3 is CASTLTSGRADTQYF. The CDR3, as DNA: TGTGCCAGCACCCTGACTAGCGGGAGAGCAGATACGCAGTATTTT. Using reference TRBV28 and TRBJ2-3 for the parts outside the CDR3, the full variable domain is DVKVTQSSRYLVKRTGEKVFLECVQDMDHENMFWYRQDPGLGLRLIYFSYDVKMKEKGDIPEGYSVSREKKERFSLILESASTNQTSMYLCASTLTSGRADTQYFGPGTRLTVL.

V and J are TRBV27 and TRBJ2-1; 8 bases are a match to TRBD2. This CDR3 has 15 residues. V gave up 4 bases and J gave up 0 bases; unmatched junction bases: 2. The germline V gene encodes CDR1 MNHEY and CDR2 SMNVEV (reference sequence). The CDR3 spells CASSYSGSSYNEQFF. CDR3 DNA sequence: TGTGCCAGCAGTTACAGCGGGAGCTCCTACAATGAGCAGTTCTTC.

CDR3 coding DNA: TGTGCCAGCAGCCCCCGGGACACGTACGAGCAGTACTTC. Residues: CASSPRDTYEQYF. V is TRBV6-2 or TRBV6-3 and J is TRBJ2-7, with D possibly matching TRBD1 (6 bases). This CDR3 comprises 13 residues. The V gene lost 6 bases and the J gene lost 4 bases, with 13 bases spanning the gap. Germline values: CDR1 MNHEY, CDR2 SVGEGT.

This sequence joins TRBV4-2 and TRBJ2-6, with TRBD1 matching over 8 bases. V trimming: 4 bases; J trimming: 0 bases; junction bases outside the gene matches: 23. CDR1 and CDR2 from the germline V gene are LGHNA and YNFKEQ. The length of the CDR3 is 23 residues. For the CDR3, the DNA is TGTGCCAGCAGCCCCCTGTCTTCCCGTGGGTACGGACAGGGAGACTCTGGGGCCAACGTCCTGACTTTC. It yields the protein CASSPLSSRGYGQGDSGANVLTF.

The chain combines TRBV5-1 with TRBJ2-4; TRBD2 aligns across 9 bases. This CDR3 has 17 residues. Germline-derived CDR1 and CDR2 are SGHRS and YFSETQ. The V and J ends lost 3 bases and 1 base, in that order; junction bases with no gene match: 8. CDR3 residues: CASSSGLAEAAKNIQYF. The CDR3 DNA reads TGCGCCAGCAGCTCGGGACTAGCCGAAGCTGCCAAAAACATTCAGTACTTC.

This chain joins TRBV20-1 and TRBJ2-3, with TRBD1 identical over 7 bases. The ends lost 2 bases at V and 7 bases at J; junction bases unmatched: 9. The CDR3 has 14 residues. From germline, CDR1 is DFQATT and CDR2 SNEGSKA (reference sequence). Written as DNA, the CDR3 is TGCAGTGCTAGACCTTCGGGACAGCTACATACGCAGTATTTT. Translating gives CSARPSGQLHTQYF.

This rearrangement joins TRBV7-6 to TRBJ2-7, with TRBD1 matching 9 bases. This CDR3 is 14 amino acids long. Trimming took 1 base from V and 6 from J; bases not matched to a gene: 4. The V gene's germline CDR1 is SGHVS and CDR2 FNYEAQ. The CDR3 sequence is CASSLDRGLLEQYF. DNA of the CDR3: TGTGCCAGCAGCTTAGACAGGGGGCTTCTCGAGCAGTACTTC.

Many counts were recorded for this clonotype. The junction departs from the called germline gene at one end, perhaps through a read error. This chain links TRBV5-1 with TRBJ2-2; possible D gene TRBD1, 6 bases. Germline assignment: CDR1 SGHRS and CDR2 YFSETQ. CDR3 length equals 16 residues. CDR3 bases: TGCGCCAGCAGCTTGGCTCCAGGGGCGAATACCGGGGAGCTGTTTTTT. It yields the protein CASSLAPGANTGELFF.

This chain connects TRBV7-2 to TRBJ2-1; a weak D match, TRBD1 (5 bases). The ends were cut back, 5 bases at V and 6 bases at J, with 14 bases in the middle. This CDR3 comprises 14 residues. The germline V gene encodes CDR1 SGHTA and CDR2 FQGNSA. CDR3: CASSPQLDTNEQFF. The CDR3 DNA follows: TGTGCCAGCAGCCCTCAGCTGGACACCAATGAGCAGTTCTTC. The variable domain in full, with the rest retrieved from reference TRBV7-2 and TRBJ2-1, is GAGVSQSPSNKVTEKGKDVELRCDPISGHTALYWYRQSLGQGLEFLIYFQGNSAPDKSGLPSDRFSAERTGGSVSTLTIQRTQQEDSAVYLCASSPQLDTNEQFFGPGTRLTVL.

The chain carries TRBV9 and TRBJ2-1; 10 bases are shared with TRBD2. The CDR3 length is 16 residues. V was clipped by 0 bases and J by 7 bases; unmatched bases: 7. Germline loops: CDR1 SGDLS, CDR2 YYNGEE. CDR3: CASSVGERGGRNEQFF. In DNA, the CDR3 is TGTGCCAGCAGCGTAGGTGAGCGGGGGGGCAGGAATGAGCAGTTCTTC.

The chain has TRBV2 and TRBJ2-7; 7 positions match TRBD1. Germline CDR1 is SNHLY and CDR2 is FYNNEI. Trimming took 2 bases from V and 6 from J; bases not matched to a gene: 7. This CDR3 has 14 amino acids. CDR3 DNA: TGTGCCAGCAGTGAAAGGACAGGCCTTTCCGAGCAGTACTTC. Its translation: CASSERTGLSEQYF.

This chain connects TRBV3-1 to TRBJ2-7; D is unclear. Trimming took 3 bases from V and 3 from J, leaving 15 bases between them. Germline loops: CDR1 LGHDT, CDR2 YNNKEL (reference sequence). The CDR3 is 15 amino acids. The CDR3: CASSHSLVSHYEQYF. CDR3 DNA sequence: TGTGCCAGCAGCCATTCCTTGGTTTCCCACTACGAGCAGTACTTC.

This clonotype has a handful of counts. This chain joins TRBV20-1 and TRBJ2-7, with D perhaps TRBD1 or TRBD2 (6 bases each). The CDR3 sequence is 12 residues long. The germline gives CDR1 DFQATT, CDR2 SNEGSKA (reference sequence). Between the trimmed V and J ends, which lost 6 bases and 3 bases, there was a span of 12 bases. The CDR3 bases are TGCAGTGCCGTCGAGGGGGGCTACGAGCAGTACTTC. Encoded protein: CSAVEGGYEQYF.

The chain is built from TRBV20-1 and TRBJ2-3, with D possibly TRBD1 on 5 matching bases. CDR3 length equals 15 residues. V lost 6 bases, J lost 2 bases, and 18 bases lay in between. Looked up from germline, CDR1 is DFQATT and CDR2 is SNEGSKA (reference sequence). CDR3 region: CSARMGLQLTDTQYF. CDR3 DNA sequence: TGCAGTGCCAGGATGGGGCTACAGCTCACAGATACGCAGTATTTT.

The V and J genes are TRBV5-4 and TRBJ2-1; 9 nucleotides line up with TRBD2. J lost 5 bases, V lost 0 bases, and 6 bases had no gene match. The CDR3 runs 16 residues. Germline CDR1 SGHNT, CDR2 YYREEE (reference sequence). The CDR3 reads CASSLGGGRAHNEQFF. CDR3 in DNA: TGTGCCAGCAGCTTGGGGGGCGGGAGGGCCCACAATGAGCAGTTCTTC.

V gene TRBV9 combines with J gene TRBJ1-6; D is unclear. Germline CDR1 is SGDLS and CDR2 is YYNGEE. The CDR3 contains 15 residues. Trimming took 4 bases from V and 2 from J, leaving 10 bases between them. The CDR3 here is CASSPRRAYNSPLHF. CDR3 bases: TGTGCCAGCAGCCCCCGGCGGGCCTATAATTCACCCCTCCACTTT.